One and the same sample provided the 9 T cell receptor beta chains below, sequenced in a study of blood T cell repertoires in COVID-19. The assay was immunoSEQ multiplex PCR, and TCRdb's table has in-frame clones only and misses some. The repertoire has about 220,000 clones, 83% of them found once; the top ten carry 2.5%. Sequences were obtained from peripheral blood. All receptors come from a woman in her 40s with active or convalescent COVID-19.

V gene TRBV4-3 combines with J gene TRBJ1-1; D unresolved. The V end lost 4 bases, the J end lost 4 bases, and 10 bases lay between the germline ends. The CDR3 is 13 residues long. Per germline, CDR1 LGHNA and CDR2 YSLEER. Here the CDR3 DNA reads TGCGCCAGCAGCCGGAGGAGTGGCACTGAAGCTTTCTTT. Its translation is CASSRRSGTEAFF.

The chain is built from TRBV3-1 (or the pseudogene TRBV3-2) and TRBJ2-1; possibly TRBD2 for D (6 bases). The CDR3 has 11 amino acids. Germline-derived CDR1 and CDR2 are LGHDT and YNNKEL (reference sequence). Between the trimmed V and J ends, which lost 8 bases and 9 bases, there was a span of 11 bases. The CDR3 is CASAGLGEQFF. CDR3 DNA sequence: TGTGCCAGCGCGGGACTTGGTGAGCAGTTCTTC.

This chain links TRBV6-5 with TRBJ2-7; 7 bases match TRBD1. From germline, CDR1 is MNHEY and CDR2 SVGAGI. The CDR3 has 13 residues. The V and J ends lost 7 bases and 3 bases, in that order; junction bases with no gene match: 6. The CDR3 sequence: CASMRQGVYEQYF. The CDR3, as DNA: TGTGCCAGCATGAGGCAGGGGGTCTACGAGCAGTACTTC.

The V call is TRBV12-5, the J call TRBJ2-1; TRBD2 matches at 12 bases. The germline gives CDR1 LGHNT, CDR2 FRNRAP. V shed 5 bases and J 4 bases; nucleotides not matched to a gene: 6. The CDR3 covers 16 residues. CDR3: CASGPRTSGTYNEQFF. CDR3 sequence (DNA): TGTGCTAGTGGTCCCCGGACTAGCGGGACATACAATGAGCAGTTCTTC. Together with reference TRBV12-5 and TRBJ2-1, the CDR3 gives the full variable domain: DARVTQTPRHKVTEMGQEVTMRCQPILGHNTVFWYRQTMMQGLELLAYFRNRAPLDDSGMPKDRFSAEMPDATLATLKIQPSEPRDSAVYFCASGPRTSGTYNEQFFGPGTRLTVL.

J is TRBJ1-1 and V is TRBV27; 7 nucleotides line up with TRBD1. The CDR3 is 15 residues long. The V segment lost 4 bases and the J segment 3 bases; nucleotides outside the gene matches: 8. Germline V gene sequence: CDR1 MNHEY, CDR2 SMNVEV (reference sequence). The CDR3 region is CASSSPQGPDTEAFF. The DNA for the CDR3 is TGTGCCAGCAGTTCGCCACAGGGGCCCGACACTGAAGCTTTCTTT.

The V call is TRBV7-3, the J call TRBJ2-5; D is possibly TRBD2 (5 bases). Looked up from germline, CDR1 is SGHTA and CDR2 is FQGTGA. The CDR3 runs to 13 residues. V was shortened by 3 bases and J by 0 bases, with 5 bases between the two germline ends. CDR3 amino acids: CASSFGNQETQYF. CDR3 bases: TGTGCCAGCAGCTTCGGGAACCAAGAGACCCAGTACTTC. The complete variable domain, with remaining parts taken from reference TRBV7-3 and TRBJ2-5, reads GAGVSQTPSNKVTEKGKYVELRCDPISGHTALYWYRQSLGQGPEFLIYFQGTGAADDSGLPNDRFFAVRPEGSVSTLKIQRTERGDSAVYLCASSFGNQETQYFGPGTRLLVL.

To note about this clone: A junction end diverges from the germline sequence, so it may reflect a read error. This same CDR3 is encoded by further DNA sequences in the sample. This sequence joins TRBV9 and TRBJ2-7, with a weak D call TRBD1 (5 bases). Germline V lookup: CDR1 SGDLS, CDR2 YYNGEE. The CDR3 extends over 14 amino acids. CDR3 sequence (DNA): TGTGCCAGCAGCGTAGCTCAGGCAGGGTACGAACAGTACTTC. Amino acids: CASSVAQAGYEQYF.

The V call is TRBV11-2, the J call TRBJ1-6; D is possibly TRBD1 (5 bases). V lost 4 bases to trimming and J lost 7 bases, with 17 bases between them. Germline loops: CDR1 SGHAT, CDR2 FQNNGV. CDR3 size: 16 residues. CDR3 nucleotides: TGTGCCAGCAGCTCATTTATGACAGAGACCAATTCACCCCTCCACTTT. This translates into CASSSFMTETNSPLHF. The full variable domain, in which reference TRBV11-2 and TRBJ1-6 provide the parts outside the CDR3, is EAGVAQSPRYKIIEKRQSVAFWCNPISGHATLYWYQQILGQGPKLLIQFQNNGVVDDSQLPKDRFSAERLKGVDSTLKIQPAKLEDSAVYLCASSSFMTETNSPLHFGNGTRLTVT.

In its sample, this clone was seen once. The chain uses TRBV13 and TRBJ2-7, with 10 bases identical to TRBD2. After removal of 5 bases from V and 5 bases from J, the junction contained 12 bases not matched to a gene. Germline V lookup: CDR1 PRHDT, CDR2 FYEKMQ (reference sequence). The CDR3 is 16 residues long. The CDR3 here is CASSADSSGSFNEQYF. The CDR3 nucleotides are TGTGCCAGCAGCGCCGATTCTAGCGGGAGCTTCAACGAGCAGTACTTC.